This is a list of T cell receptor beta chains from one sample in a study of shared clonotypes between healthy human individuals. Sequenced by immunoSEQ multiplex PCR; TCRdb stores in-frame clones only, minus some. The profile shows over 1.4 million clones, roughly 96% of them singletons. Specimen: naive CD4+ T cells sorted from blood. The receptors come from a young man in good health. Each CDR3 is given with its conserved first and last residue. D genes are given only for firm matches. Size values are once, few and many counts, or a class for expanded clones, and some rows have none.

-,TRBV7-2,-,TRBJ1-2,TGTGCCAGCAGCTTGGGTGGCTCAAATGGCTACACCTTC,CASSLGGSNGYTF
TRBD2,TRBV7-9,-,TRBJ2-5,TGTGCCAGCAGCTTGGGGACTAGCGGGTTCGGGGAGACCCAGTACTTC,CASSLGTSGFGETQYF
TRBD2,TRBV6-5,-,TRBJ2-7,TGTGCCAGCAGCCCGGGAGGGAGGGAGCAGTACTTC,CASSPGGREQYF
-,TRBV6-5,-,TRBJ1-2,TGTGCCAGCAGGTCCCACGGGACTGCTTATGGCTACACCTTC,CASRSHGTAYGYTF
-,TRBV28,-,TRBJ2-7,TGTGCCAGCAGTTCTCCAGTCCTGGAGCAGTACTTC,CASSSPVLEQYF
-,TRBV10-1,-,TRBJ2-2,TGCGCCAGCACCTGGTCGAGGGTGGGCACCGGGGAGCTGTTTTTT,CASTWSRVGTGELFF
-,TRBV5-6,once,TRBJ2-1,TGTGCCAGCAGCCTCACGGTGGGGACACGCTACAATGAGCAGTTCTTC,CASSLTVGTRYNEQFF
-,TRBV28,-,TRBJ2-5,TGTGCCAGCAACTCAGGGTTGGAGACCCAGTACTTC,CASNSGLETQYF
-,TRBV2,-,TRBJ2-1,TGTGCCAGCAGTGCAGAACCGGCAGAGCAGTTCTTC,CASSAEPAEQFF
TRBD1,TRBV7-9,-,TRBJ2-7,TGTGCCAGCAGCCCAACCGGGACAGGGGGCTTCCACTACGAGCAGTACTTC,CASSPTGTGGFHYEQYF
TRBD1,TRBV7-8,-,TRBJ2-2,TGTGCCAGCAGCTCCCCCGGGACAGGGGGCACCGGGGAGCTGTTTTTT,CASSSPGTGGTGELFF
-,TRBV5-5,-,TRBJ1-1,TGTGCCAGCAGCTCCCCCCGGACTCAGAACACTGAAGCTTTCTTT,CASSSPRTQNTEAFF
-,TRBV6-5,-,TRBJ2-5,TGTGCCAGCAGCCTGTCTGGGACACTACAAGAGACCCAGTACTTC,CASSLSGTLQETQYF
-,TRBV12-5,-,TRBJ2-2,TGTGCTAGTGGTTTAGGCACCACCGGGGAGCTGTTTTTT,CASGLGTTGELFF
-,TRBV25-1,-,TRBJ2-7,TGTGCCAGCGGCGACGGGGCTCTTCGGGGGAACGAGCAGTACTTC,CASGDGALRGNEQYF
TRBD2,TRBV6-4,-,TRBJ2-2,TGTGCCAGCAGTGACACTAGCGGCTACACCGGGGAGCTGTTTTTT,CASSDTSGYTGELFF
-,TRBV14,-,TRBJ2-7,TGTGCCAGCTCTCCGCCCAGCTCCTACGAGCAGTACTTC,CASSPPSSYEQYF
-,TRBV10-1,-,TRBJ1-3,TGCGCCAGCGAGGAGTTGGGGAGAGGAAACACCATATATTTT,CASEELGRGNTIYF
TRBD2,TRBV2,-,TRBJ2-1,TGTGCCAGCAGTGAAGAAGGAGCGGGGATAGGATACAATGAGCAGTTCTTC,CASSEEGAGIGYNEQFF